These 13 T cell receptor beta chains share one sample of origin, sequenced in a study of T-cell reconstitution after alpha-beta-depleted transplantation in children. Molecular barcoding with unique molecular identifiers was used for the TCRbeta library. Via MiXCR, TCRdb re-called the PCR reads, giving one row per CDR3 protein. The sample records roughly 200,000 distinct CDR3 sequences, over 5.5% being singletons. The sample consisted of PBMCs from the stem cell graft donor, taken from the stem cell graft. All receptors derive from a human donor who donated a stem cell graft to a child with Wiskott-Aldrich syndrome.

The V gene is TRBV7-9, the J gene TRBJ2-3; D gene ambiguous. V was cut by 5 bases and J by 7 bases, with 7 bases left in between. This CDR3 is 11 amino acids long. CDR1 is SEHNR and CDR2 is FQNEAQ in the germline V gene (reference sequence). The chain's CDR3 is CASSDSNTQYF. CDR3 DNA sequence: TGTGCCAGCAGCGATTCAAATACGCAGTATTTT. The entire variable domain, with the rest obtained from reference TRBV7-9 and TRBJ2-3, is as follows: DTGVSQNPRHKITKRGQNVTFRCDPISEHNRLYWYRQTLGQGPEFLTYFQNEAQLEKSRLLSDRFSAERPKGSFSTLEIQRTEQGDSAMYLCASSDSNTQYFGPGTRLTVL.

This chain links TRBV13 with TRBJ1-2; D not certain. The ends were cut back, 1 base at V and 0 bases at J, with 6 bases in the middle. This CDR3 spans 14 amino acids. CDR1 and CDR2 from the germline V gene are PRHDT and FYEKMQ (reference sequence). The CDR3 DNA sequence: TGTGCCAGCAGCTTAGTGGCCGCTAACTATGGCTACACCTTC. This gives the protein CASSLVAANYGYTF.

This clonotype has ten or more counts. The chain employs TRBV24-1 and TRBJ2-3; D possibly corresponds to TRBD1 (5 bases). CDR3 size: 14 residues. Trimming left V 7 bases short and J 6 bases short, with 16 bases between. Germline values: CDR1 KGHDR, CDR2 SFDVKD. The CDR3 DNA reads TGTGCCACCAGCCCAGGTGGGGCCCCGGATACGCAGTATTTT. Encoded protein: CATSPGGAPDTQYF.

In its sample, this clonotype was seen many times. The chain couples TRBV5-6 to TRBJ2-1, with a possible D match to TRBD2 (5 bases). This CDR3 spans 15 amino acids. V lost 4 bases to trimming and J lost 3 bases, with 14 bases between them. CDR1 is SGHDT and CDR2 is YYEEEE in the germline V gene. The CDR3 nucleotides read TGTGCCAGCAGCGACCGGGGTTCCATCTACAATGAGCAGTTCTTC. Protein: CASSDRGSIYNEQFF. Drawing the rest from reference TRBV5-6 and TRBJ2-1, the complete variable domain is DAGVTQSPTHLIKTRGQQVTLRCSPKSGHDTVSWYQQALGQGPQFIFQYYEEEERQRGNFPDRFSGHQFPNYSSELNVNALLLGDSALYLCASSDRGSIYNEQFFGPGTRLTVL.

This chain links TRBV28 with TRBJ1-6, with D hard to call. This CDR3 contains 12 residues. V lost 1 base, J lost 10 bases, and 5 bases lay in between. Germline V gives CDR1 MDHEN, CDR2 SYDVKM. As DNA, the CDR3 is TGTGCCAGCAGTTTATTGAGATCACCCCTCCACTTT. Translation gives CASSLLRSPLHF.

CDR3 sequence reads: CASSSRGGGAHEQFF. The CDR3 DNA follows: TGTGCCAGCAGCTCCAGAGGGGGGGGGGCCCATGAGCAGTTCTTC. The rearrangement joins TRBV3-1 to TRBJ2-1; possible D gene TRBD2, 7 bases. Germline CDR1 LGHDT, CDR2 YNNKEL (reference sequence). This CDR3 is built from 15 residues. V lost 5 bases to trimming and J lost 8 bases, with 19 bases between them.

This clonotype was seen at least ten times. The V call is TRBV5-1, the J call TRBJ1-5; D is unclear. The germline gives CDR1 SGHRS, CDR2 YFSETQ. This CDR3 comprises 15 residues. V was shortened by 0 bases and J by 5 bases, with 12 bases between the two germline ends. The CDR3 nucleotides read TGCGCCAGCAGCTTGGAGGGCAGCTCTTATCAGCCCCAGCATTTT. This translates into CASSLEGSSYQPQHF.

Comments on this clonotype: The germline gene is not matched at one end of the junction; a read error may be the cause. CDR3 protein: CASSQEERAGFYKQYF. As DNA, the CDR3 is TGCGCCAGCAGCCAAGAGGAGAGGGCGGGGTTCTACAAGCAGTACTTC. V gene TRBV4-1 combines with J gene TRBJ2-7, with a possible D match to TRBD2 (6 bases). Germline CDR1 is MGHRA and CDR2 is YSYEKL. The CDR3 is 16 residues long.

There are many counts of this clonotype. A junction boundary mismatches the germline segment, possibly from a read error. The V call is TRBV6-1, the J call TRBJ1-3; a weak D match, TRBD1 (6 bases). The CDR3 extends over 16 amino acids. CDR1 is MNHNS, CDR2 SASEGT, per germline. CDR3 in amino acids: CASSEEGGSSGNTTYF. The CDR3 DNA follows: TGTGCCAGCAGTGAAGAGGGGGGAAGCTCTGGAAACACCACATATTTT.

This clonotype was detected only a few times. This chain uses TRBV24-1 with TRBJ2-5, with no clear D. V gave up 6 bases and J gave up 2 bases, with 3 bases separating them. The germline V gene encodes CDR1 KGHDR and CDR2 SFDVKD. The CDR3 sequence is 11 residues long. This chain's CDR3 is CATSLQETQYF. The CDR3 DNA reads as TGTGCCACCAGTTTACAAGAGACCCAGTACTTC.

The rearrangement joins TRBV28 to TRBJ2-7, with TRBD1 as a possible D gene (6 bases). Trimming took 4 bases from V and 1 from J, leaving 17 bases between them. Germline CDR1 reads MDHEN; CDR2 reads SYDVKM. This CDR3 has 16 residues. In nucleotides, the CDR3 is TGTGCCAGCAGTTCTTGGACAGCCATATCATCCTACGAGCAGTACTTC. Protein: CASSSWTAISSYEQYF.

At least ten counts were recorded for this clonotype. This chain uses TRBV24-1 with TRBJ2-1; TRBD1 is a possible D gene (6 bases). The CDR3 is 14 residues long. V lost 4 bases to trimming and J lost 5 bases, with 11 bases between them. CDR1 KGHDR and CDR2 SFDVKD come from the germline V gene. CDR3 coding DNA: TGTGCCACCAGTGACCCCGGGACAAACAATGAGCAGTTCTTC. It codes for CATSDPGTNNEQFF.

This clonotype has a count of ten or more. CDR3 bases: TGCGCCAGCAGCCGACAGACAGGGTCCTACGAGCAGTACTTC. This codes for CASSRQTGSYEQYF. V and J are TRBV4-3 and TRBJ2-7; 7 bases align to TRBD1. J was trimmed by 1 base and V by 4 bases; bases with no gene match: 4. Germline V lookup: CDR1 LGHNA, CDR2 YSLEER. The CDR3 totals 14 residues.